This T cell receptor (beta chain) was found in a study of regulatory T cells in long-lasting Graves disease. Germline V gives CDR1 MNHEY, CDR2 SVGEGT. The junction had 9 bases not matched to a gene; V was cut back by 6 bases and J by 8 bases. The length of the CDR3 is 15 residues. Construction of the TCR beta libraries employed iRepertoire HTBI primers in conjunction with Arm-PCR of CDR3 regions. TCRdb re-derived calls from the multiplex PCR reads in MiXCR, one entry per CDR3 protein. Here the sample spans 580,000 or so distinct CDR3 sequences, about 16% being singletons. Time point indicated: newly diagnosed GD, antithyroid drugs for less than 3 months. After RNA was extracted from PBMCs, the TCR library was made from it. Per American Thyroid Association guidelines, Graves' disease was diagnosed. This same sample was also taken into another study, of T cells in Graves' hyperthyroidism and ophthalmopathy. That work states: A first-round RT-PCR of the TCR CDR3 used the HTBI primer set.

This specimen consisted of peripheral blood mononuclear cells (PBMCs), obtained at new diagnosis, from a patient treated with antithyroid drugs. The chain uses TRBV6-2 or TRBV6-3 and TRBJ2-1; 11 nucleotides match TRBD1. The receptor comes from a man aged 18 to 30 with Graves disease. Here the CDR3 reads CASRLPGQGVYEQFF. The DNA for the CDR3 is TGTGCCAGCAGGTTACCGGGACAGGGGGTTTATGAGCAGTTCTTC.